This T cell receptor (beta chain) was found in a study of blood T cell repertoires in COVID-19. As for the study in general: Acute-phase and convalescent COVID-19 samples originated in the United States, Italy and Spain.

Under the authors' procedure: Using reference gene primer amplification, nucleated cell counts were estimated. Repertoires were generated with immunoSEQ multiplex PCR, while TCRdb's copy carries only in-frame clones and drops some. The V and J calls and clone size were taken over from that table, and D and trimming were inferred from the DNA. Of some 150,000 clones listed, around 84% are singletons. Germline V gives CDR1 MGHRA, CDR2 YSYEKL. The CDR3 covers 15 residues. J gave up 6 bases and V 6 bases, and 10 bases lay outside the gene matches. V and J are TRBV4-1 and TRBJ1-2; the match to TRBD1 covers 10 bases. Material: peripheral blood. This TCR came from a human donor in a cohort sampled during active COVID-19. Here the CDR3 DNA reads TGCGCCAGCAGTCATACCGGGACAGGGGAAAATGGCTACACCTTC. It codes for CASSHTGTGENGYTF.